The 27 T cell receptor beta chains in this list originate from one sample, sequenced in a study of T cells in Graves' hyperthyroidism and ophthalmopathy. Regions amplified from RNA transcripts were the TCR beta CDR3 regions. The primer set for the first-round RT-PCR of the TCR CDR3 was HTBI. TCRdb passed the multiplex PCR reads through MiXCR, listing each CDR3 protein once. The table lists hundreds of thousands of distinct CDR3 sequences, 15% to 20% of them singletons. Source material: blood. The receptors derive from a man aged 35-49 years with Graves' ophthalmopathy.

There are many counts of this clonotype. The rearrangement joins TRBV12-3 or TRBV12-4 to TRBJ2-1; D perhaps matches TRBD1 (6 bases). V was shortened by 7 bases and J by 2 bases, with 15 bases between the two germline ends. The CDR3 has 15 residues. CDR3 sequence reads: CASIVAGTPYNEQFF. In DNA, the CDR3 is TGTGCCAGCATCGTTGCCGGGACACCCTACAATGAGCAGTTCTTC.

The V gene is TRBV7-2, the J gene TRBJ1-5; 7 bases map to TRBD1. Trimming at V came to 1 base and at J to 6 bases, leaving 6 bases not matched to a gene. Germline CDR1 SGHTA, CDR2 FQGNSA. The CDR3 runs to 15 residues. Here the CDR3 reads CASSLVEGAGQPQHF. The CDR3 DNA sequence: TGTGCCAGCAGCTTAGTAGAGGGGGCGGGTCAGCCCCAGCATTTT.

The chain links TRBV12-5 to TRBJ2-7, with D tentatively TRBD1 (6 bases). Trimming took 7 bases from V and 5 from J, leaving 12 bases between them. This CDR3 is built from 12 residues. Per germline, CDR1 LGHNT and CDR2 FRNRAP. The CDR3 reads CASAQTGNEQYF. The CDR3 DNA follows: TGTGCTAGTGCTCAAACAGGGAACGAGCAGTACTTC.

This clonotype was observed a handful of times. The V call is TRBV24-1, the J call TRBJ1-5; TRBD1 matches at 7 bases. From germline, CDR1 is KGHDR and CDR2 SFDVKD. This CDR3 is built from 13 residues. J gave up 4 bases and V 8 bases, and 4 bases lay outside the gene matches. CDR3 sequence reads: CATKGAGNQPQHF. As DNA, the CDR3 is TGTGCCACCAAGGGGGCGGGGAATCAGCCCCAGCATTTT.

The genes are TRBV5-1 and TRBJ1-1; 9 nucleotides match TRBD1. CDR1 and CDR2 from the germline V gene are SGHRS and YFSETQ. This CDR3 has 16 residues. Unmatched junction bases numbered 4, after V lost 0 bases and J lost 1 base. The CDR3 here is CASSLGLGQGNTEAFF. The CDR3 region has the DNA TGCGCCAGCAGCTTGGGCTTGGGACAGGGGAACACTGAAGCTTTCTTT.

Comment on this clonotype: Since a much larger clone is just one base distant, this may be a read error. This chain's CDR3 is CSASPAGKNERFF. CDR3 coding DNA: TGCAGTGCTAGTCCAGCGGGAAAAAATGAGCGGTTCTTC. The chain employs TRBV20-1 and TRBJ2-1, with 7 bases matching TRBD2. Germline lookup yields CDR1 DFQATT and CDR2 SNEGSKA (reference sequence). This CDR3 is built from 13 residues.

This clonotype has just a few counts. The chain has TRBV12-3 or TRBV12-4 and TRBJ2-7, with 7 positions matching TRBD2. With 4 bases clipped from V and 2 bases from J, the junction kept 8 bases outside the gene matches. CDR3 length: 15 residues. The CDR3 loop is CASSSGGKGTYEQYF. The DNA of the CDR3 is TGTGCCAGCAGTTCCGGGGGGAAAGGAACCTACGAGCAGTACTTC.

This clonotype was detected a few times. The V gene is TRBV30, the J gene TRBJ1-1; D is uncertain. Germline values: CDR1 GTSNPN, CDR2 SVGIG (reference sequence). The CDR3 contains 13 residues. Between the trimmed V and J ends, which lost 0 bases and 3 bases, there was a span of 8 bases. This CDR3 reads CAWSVLEDTEAFF. CDR3 DNA sequence: TGTGCCTGGAGTGTACTGGAGGACACTGAAGCTTTCTTT. Looking up the rest from reference TRBV30 and TRBJ1-1 gives the full variable domain: SQTIHQWPATLVQPVGSPLSLECTVEGTSNPNLYWYRQAAGRGLQLLFYSVGIGQISSEVPQNLSASRPQDRQFILSSKKLLLSDSGFYLCAWSVLEDTEAFFGQGTRLTVV.

This clonotype was found a few times. The V and J genes are TRBV6-1 and TRBJ2-7, with TRBD1 as a possible D gene (6 bases). V was trimmed by 6 bases and J by 3 bases, leaving 18 bases between them. The CDR3 contains 15 residues. Germline V gene lookup returns CDR1 MNHNS and CDR2 SASEGT. DNA for the CDR3: TGTGCCAGCAGCCTGGGGGCCTCCTGGGACTACGAGCAGTACTTC. Protein product: CASSLGASWDYEQYF.

This clonotype was seen many times. V is TRBV7-8 and J is TRBJ2-7; the D gene could be TRBD1 or TRBD2 (8 bases each). Looked up from germline, CDR1 is SGHVS and CDR2 is FQNEAQ. V was shortened by 5 bases and J by 6 bases, with 23 bases between the two germline ends. This CDR3 is built from 16 residues. The CDR3 nucleotides are TGTGCCAGCAGCCCAGGGGGCGGGGGGAACCTCCGCGAGCAGTACTTC. This translates into CASSPGGGGNLREQYF.

This clonotype has ten or more counts. This chain links TRBV20-1 with TRBJ2-5; D is possibly TRBD2 (6 bases). This CDR3 has 14 residues. Germline V gene sequence: CDR1 DFQATT, CDR2 SNEGSKA (reference sequence). V lost 6 bases, J lost 2 bases, and 16 bases lay in between. In DNA form, the CDR3 reads TGCAGTGCACACGGAGGGGCGGCACAAGAGACCCAGTACTTC. Amino acid sequence: CSAHGGAAQETQYF.

This clonotype was counted at least ten times. The chain uses TRBV5-1 and TRBJ1-1; maybe TRBD1 (6 bases). The CDR3 has 19 amino acids. With 4 bases removed from V and 1 base from J, the gap between germline ends came to 26 bases. Germline CDR1 SGHRS, CDR2 YFSETQ. The chain's CDR3 is CASSPAPTGILVQNTEAFF. The CDR3 DNA is TGCGCCAGCAGCCCCGCCCCGACAGGAATTTTGGTTCAGAACACTGAAGCTTTCTTT.

This clonotype has only a few counts. This chain uses TRBV2 with TRBJ1-4; D gene unclear. Trimming took off 9 bases at V and 5 bases at J, with 13 bases between the two ends. Per germline, CDR1 SNHLY and CDR2 FYNNEI. CDR3 length: 13 amino acids. This chain's CDR3 is CASSPQENEKLFF. The CDR3 DNA sequence: TGTGCCAGTTCCCCCCAGGAAAATGAAAAACTGTTTTTT.

The chain joins TRBV11-3 to TRBJ2-2, with 8 bases matching TRBD1. V lost 2 bases to trimming and J lost 7 bases; unmatched junction nucleotides: 6. Germline-derived CDR1 and CDR2 are SGHNT and YENEEA. The CDR3 is 15 residues long. CDR3 region: CASSLRQGAGGELFF. In DNA form, the CDR3 reads TGTGCCAGCAGCTTACGGCAGGGGGCTGGCGGGGAGCTGTTTTTT.

This clonotype was counted at least ten times. CDR3 in DNA: TGTGCCATGGGGCTTTTCTACAATGAGCAGTTCTTC. It specifies CAMGLFYNEQFF. The genes are TRBV30 and TRBJ2-1; maybe TRBD1 (5 bases). Germline V lookup: CDR1 GTSNPN, CDR2 SVGIG (reference sequence). The V gene lost 8 bases and the J gene lost 3 bases, with 11 bases spanning the gap. CDR3 length equals 12 residues.

This clonotype was seen more than once but under ten times. In DNA form, the CDR3 reads TGTGCCAGCAGCCAGGTGACAACCACCGGGGAGCTGTTTTTT. It translates to CASSQVTTTGELFF. The chain employs TRBV3-1 and TRBJ2-2, with D hard to call. V lost 3 bases and J 4 bases, leaving 9 bases between the germline ends. This CDR3 spans 14 amino acids. Looked up from germline, CDR1 is LGHDT and CDR2 is YNNKEL (reference sequence).

At least ten counts were recorded for this clonotype. The V gene is TRBV11-2, the J gene TRBJ1-3, with TRBD1 identical over 7 bases. CDR3 size: 14 residues. Germline V lookup: CDR1 SGHAT, CDR2 FQNNGV. V shed 3 bases and J 4 bases; nucleotides not matched to a gene: 3. The CDR3 nucleotides read TGTGCCAGCAGCTTTCAGGACAGGGGAAACACCATATATTTT. Its translation is CASSFQDRGNTIYF. The entire variable domain, with the rest obtained from reference TRBV11-2 and TRBJ1-3, is as follows: EAGVAQSPRYKIIEKRQSVAFWCNPISGHATLYWYQQILGQGPKLLIQFQNNGVVDDSQLPKDRFSAERLKGVDSTLKIQPAKLEDSAVYLCASSFQDRGNTIYFGEGSWLTVV.

This clonotype was seen many times. This rearrangement joins TRBV3-1 to TRBJ2-3; D may be TRBD2 (6 bases). Deletions cut 3 bases from V and 2 bases from J, with 18 bases between. Germline V CDR1 and CDR2: LGHDT, YNNKEL (reference sequence). This CDR3 comprises 17 residues. CDR3 nucleotide sequence: TGTGCCAGCAGCCATGGTGGGTCGGGCGGGATCACAGATACGCAGTATTTT. As protein: CASSHGGSGGITDTQYF.

The CDR3 loop reads CASRPGLAGDEQFF. CDR3 in DNA: TGTGCCAGCAGACCGGGACTAGCGGGAGATGAGCAGTTCTTC. V gene TRBV2 combines with J gene TRBJ2-1, with 14 bases identical to TRBD2. The junction had 3 bases not matched to a gene; V was cut back by 6 bases and J by 8 bases. Germline V CDR1 and CDR2: SNHLY, FYNNEI. The CDR3 length is 14 residues.

This clonotype came up many times. The chain employs TRBV7-6 and TRBJ2-7; D uncertain. Trimming shortened V by 0 bases and J by 5 bases, and 11 bases separated the two germline ends. CDR3 length equals 14 residues. CDR1 is SGHVS and CDR2 is FNYEAQ in the germline V gene. CDR3 sequence (DNA): TGTGCCAGCAGCTTAGCGGGCAATCTCCACGAGCAGTACTTC. It specifies CASSLAGNLHEQYF.

This chain connects TRBV19 to TRBJ1-1; maybe TRBD1 (5 bases). The germline CDR1 and CDR2 sequences are LNHDA and SQIVND (reference sequence). The CDR3 is 14 residues long. Trimming removed 5 bases from V and 6 bases from J, with 16 bases in between. CDR3 in amino acids: CASSQGPARAEAFF. CDR3 DNA sequence: TGTGCCAGTAGTCAGGGACCCGCGCGGGCTGAAGCTTTCTTT.

At least ten counts were recorded for this clonotype. The chain combines TRBV12-3 or TRBV12-4 with TRBJ2-3; D gene uncertain. This CDR3 comprises 15 residues. The V gene lost 3 bases and the J gene lost 3 bases, with 13 bases spanning the gap. The CDR3 reads CASSLGGWVTDTQYF. The CDR3, as DNA: TGTGCCAGCAGTTTGGGCGGTTGGGTGACAGATACGCAGTATTTT.

There are many counts of this clonotype. The CDR3 nucleotides are TGTGCCATCAGTGACAGTAGCAATCAGCCCCAGCATTTT. This codes for CAISDSSNQPQHF. The chain couples TRBV10-3 to TRBJ1-5; D is unclear. Per germline, CDR1 ENHRY and CDR2 SYGVKD. CDR3 length: 13 residues. V was clipped by 3 bases and J by 0 bases, with 3 bases between them.

The V call is TRBV27, the J call TRBJ1-1; D perhaps matches TRBD1 (5 bases). There are 14 residues in the CDR3. V was cut by 2 bases and J by 2 bases, with 9 bases left in between. Per the germline V gene, CDR1 is MNHEY and CDR2 is SMNVEV (reference sequence). The CDR3 is CASSLRQFNTEAFF. CDR3 sequence (DNA): TGTGCCAGCAGTTTAAGACAGTTTAACACTGAAGCTTTCTTT.

J is TRBJ2-3 and V is TRBV24-1; a possible D gene is TRBD1 (5 bases). The CDR3 length is 14 residues. V lost 4 bases and J lost 2, with 9 bases in between. Germline CDR1 and CDR2: KGHDR and SFDVKD. CDR3 DNA: TGTGCCACCAGTGACCCGACAGCCACAGATACGCAGTATTTT. Protein product: CATSDPTATDTQYF.

The gene calls are TRBV30 and TRBJ2-1, with 8 bases aligning to TRBD2. The CDR3 has 16 amino acids. Looked up from germline, CDR1 is GTSNPN and CDR2 is SVGIG (reference sequence). Trimming at V came to 0 bases and at J to 0 bases, leaving 4 bases not matched to a gene. In DNA form, the CDR3 reads TGTGCCTGGAGTGTAAGGCTAGCGGGCTCCTACAATGAGCAGTTCTTC. Translation gives CAWSVRLAGSYNEQFF.

This clonotype was found many times. The CDR3 region is CASSPGTSIHEQFF. Here the CDR3 DNA reads TGCGCCAGCAGCCCCGGGACTAGCATACATGAGCAGTTCTTC. The genes are TRBV5-1 and TRBJ2-1, with 9 bases fitting TRBD2. The junction had 7 bases not matched to a gene; V was cut back by 4 bases and J by 8 bases. The CDR3 is 14 residues long. Germline V gives CDR1 SGHRS, CDR2 YFSETQ.